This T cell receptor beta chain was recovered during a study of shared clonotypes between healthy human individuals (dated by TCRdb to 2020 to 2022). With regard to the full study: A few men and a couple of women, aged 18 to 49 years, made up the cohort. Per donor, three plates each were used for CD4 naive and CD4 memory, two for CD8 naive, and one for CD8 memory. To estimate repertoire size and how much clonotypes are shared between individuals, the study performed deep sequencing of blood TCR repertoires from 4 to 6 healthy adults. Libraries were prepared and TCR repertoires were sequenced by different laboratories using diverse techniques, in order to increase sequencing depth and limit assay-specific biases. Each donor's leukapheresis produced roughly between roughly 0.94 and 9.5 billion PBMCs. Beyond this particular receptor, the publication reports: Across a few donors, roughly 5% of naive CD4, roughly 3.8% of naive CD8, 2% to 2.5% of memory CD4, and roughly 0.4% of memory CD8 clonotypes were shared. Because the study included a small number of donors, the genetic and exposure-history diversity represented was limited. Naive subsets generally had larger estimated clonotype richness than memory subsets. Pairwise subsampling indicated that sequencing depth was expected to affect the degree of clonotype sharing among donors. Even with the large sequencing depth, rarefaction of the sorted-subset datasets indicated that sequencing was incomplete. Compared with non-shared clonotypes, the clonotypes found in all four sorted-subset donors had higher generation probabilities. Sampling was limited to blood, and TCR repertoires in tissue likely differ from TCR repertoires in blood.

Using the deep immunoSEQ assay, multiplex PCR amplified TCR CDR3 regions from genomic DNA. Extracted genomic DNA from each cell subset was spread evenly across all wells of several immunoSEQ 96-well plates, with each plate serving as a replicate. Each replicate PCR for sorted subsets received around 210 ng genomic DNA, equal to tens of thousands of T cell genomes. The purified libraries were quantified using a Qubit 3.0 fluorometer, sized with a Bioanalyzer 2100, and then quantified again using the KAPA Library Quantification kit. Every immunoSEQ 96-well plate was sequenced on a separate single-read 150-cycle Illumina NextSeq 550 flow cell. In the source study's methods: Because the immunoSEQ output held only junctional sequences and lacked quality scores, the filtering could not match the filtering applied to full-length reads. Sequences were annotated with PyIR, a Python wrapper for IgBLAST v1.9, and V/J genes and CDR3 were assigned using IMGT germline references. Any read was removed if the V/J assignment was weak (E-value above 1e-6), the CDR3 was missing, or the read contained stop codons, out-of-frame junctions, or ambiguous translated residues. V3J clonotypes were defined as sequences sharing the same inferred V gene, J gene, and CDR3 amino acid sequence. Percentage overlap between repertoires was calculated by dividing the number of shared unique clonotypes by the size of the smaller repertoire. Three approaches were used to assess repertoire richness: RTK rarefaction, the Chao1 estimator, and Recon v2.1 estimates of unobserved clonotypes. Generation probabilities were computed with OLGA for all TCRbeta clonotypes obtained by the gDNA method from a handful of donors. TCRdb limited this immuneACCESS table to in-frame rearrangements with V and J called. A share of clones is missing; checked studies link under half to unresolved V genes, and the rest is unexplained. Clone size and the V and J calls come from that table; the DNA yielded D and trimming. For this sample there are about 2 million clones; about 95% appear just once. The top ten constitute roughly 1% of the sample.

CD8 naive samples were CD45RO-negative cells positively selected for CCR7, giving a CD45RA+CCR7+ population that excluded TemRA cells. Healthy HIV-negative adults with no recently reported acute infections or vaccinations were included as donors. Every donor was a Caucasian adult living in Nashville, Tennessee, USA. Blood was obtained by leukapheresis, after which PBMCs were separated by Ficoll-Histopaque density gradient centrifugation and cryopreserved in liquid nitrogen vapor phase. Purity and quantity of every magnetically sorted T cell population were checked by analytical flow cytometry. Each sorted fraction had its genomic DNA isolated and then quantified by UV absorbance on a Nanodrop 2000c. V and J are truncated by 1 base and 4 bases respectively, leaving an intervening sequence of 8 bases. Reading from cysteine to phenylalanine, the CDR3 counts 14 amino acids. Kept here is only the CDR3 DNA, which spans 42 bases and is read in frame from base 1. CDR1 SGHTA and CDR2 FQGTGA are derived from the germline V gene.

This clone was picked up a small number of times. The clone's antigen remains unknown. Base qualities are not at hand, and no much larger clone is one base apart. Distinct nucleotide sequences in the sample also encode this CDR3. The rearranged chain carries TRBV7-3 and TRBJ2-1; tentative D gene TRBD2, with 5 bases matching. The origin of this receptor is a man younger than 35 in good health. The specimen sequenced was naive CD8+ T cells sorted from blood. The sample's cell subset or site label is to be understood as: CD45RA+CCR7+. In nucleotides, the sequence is TGTGCCAGCAGCTTAAGCGGCGGGTACAATGAGCAGTTCTTC. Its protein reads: CASSLSGGYNEQFF. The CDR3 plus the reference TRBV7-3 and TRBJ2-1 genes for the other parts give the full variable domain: GAGVSQTPSNKVTEKGKYVELRCDPISGHTALYWYRQSLGQGPEFLIYFQGTGAADDSGLPNDRFFAVRPEGSVSTLKIQRTERGDSAVYLCASSLSGGYNEQFFGPGTRLTVL.